This T cell receptor (beta chain) was identified during a study of identical twins. About this clonotype: Its antigen is currently unknown.

TCRdb reprocessed the 5' RACE reads via MiXCR and lists one record per CDR3 protein. The table records around 480,000 distinct CDR3 sequences, approximately 14% of them present only once. The CDR3 is 13 amino acids. Per the germline V gene, CDR1 is SGHDT and CDR2 is YYEEEE. V shed 1 base and J shed 6 bases, with 11 bases lying between them. General observations from the study: Possibly, invariant MAIT and iNKT cells partly confounded zero-insertion analyses. The more abundant beta clonotypes in cord blood had fewer insertions, and memory repertoires did not show this.

This same sample was also taken into another study, of yellow fever vaccine responses in identical twins. From that paper: Twins reportedly showed a vaccine T cell response that seemed partly convergent and partly personalized.

The source of this sequence is a woman in her late teens or twenties in good health. The sequenced material came from CD4+ T cells sorted from blood. This sequence joins TRBV5-6 and TRBJ2-7; tentatively, D is TRBD1 or TRBD2 (5 bases each). The CDR3 DNA sequence: TGTGCCAGCAGCTTGTGGGGGAGAGGCGAGCAGTACTTC. Protein: CASSLWGRGEQYF.